These T cell receptor beta chains were read from a single sample in a study of cytomegalovirus exposure and HLA in healthy donors. The method was immunoSEQ multiplex PCR; TCRdb's version includes in-frame clones alone and lacks a portion of them. Here the sample spans over 150,000 clones, approximately 87% being singletons. Sequenced input: PBMCs. The receptors derive from a woman younger than 45 in good health and CMV-seronegative. The conserved cysteine and the conserved F or W are not part of the CDR3 here.

v_gene: TRBV4-1
CDR3aa: ASSQDSRLTGANVLT

v_gene: TRBV5-1
CDR3aa: ASSSGDPNTGELF

v_gene: TRBV5-1
CDR3aa: ASSPEGGHQPQH

v_gene: TRBV4-1
CDR3aa: ASSLDDRENSPLH

v_gene: TRBV7-8
CDR3aa: ASSLDVGGGNYEQY

v_gene: TRBV5-4
CDR3aa: ASSPTRNFNYGYT

v_gene: TRBV19
CDR3aa: ASSIHHGQGIDEQY

v_gene: TRBV27
CDR3aa: ASSLRHYNEQF

v_gene: TRBV7-2
CDR3aa: ASSFSSGANVLT

v_gene: TRBV6-5
CDR3aa: ASRPGQADNSPLH

v_gene: TRBV30
CDR3aa: AWSQTVAGPYNEQF

v_gene: TRBV19
CDR3aa: ASSIGQLDNEKLF

v_gene: TRBV5-1
CDR3aa: ASSSRQGDFLAAGANVLT

v_gene: TRBV6-5
CDR3aa: ASRYRGATEAF

v_gene: TRBV14
CDR3aa: ASSQDTTPVRGYT

v_gene: TRBV5-6
CDR3aa: ASSFSWTQSSYEQY

v_gene: TRBV9
CDR3aa: ASSVGGSQETQY

v_gene: TRBV19
CDR3aa: ASGNGGPQETQY

v_gene: TRBV19
CDR3aa: ASSISSNQPQH

v_gene: TRBV19
CDR3aa: ASNKGGSPLH

v_gene: TRBV6-5
CDR3aa: ASRYTERGYQETQY

v_gene: TRBV6-4
CDR3aa: ASKRDSNTEAF

v_gene: TRBV2
CDR3aa: ASSVDRWDHEQY

v_gene: TRBV30
CDR3aa: AWSGVGNYGYT

v_gene: TRBV28
CDR3aa: ASSLLGTGDYEQY

v_gene: TRBV7-3
CDR3aa: ASSPEVGLSTDTQY

v_gene: TRBV30
CDR3aa: AWSVLGEQGLVKPYEQY

v_gene: TRBV15
CDR3aa: ATSRTGGGKQEQY

v_gene: TRBV2
CDR3aa: ASRAGTGTFYGYT

v_gene: TRBV5-6
CDR3aa: ASSPGQSFYEQY

v_gene: TRBV2
CDR3aa: ASSDSDNEQF

v_gene: TRBV9
CDR3aa: ASSPVPQNSPLH

v_gene: TRBV5-4
CDR3aa: ASSRRLRTFPSTEAF

v_gene: TRBV7-2
CDR3aa: ASSLGRRFLEAF

v_gene: TRBV4-1
CDR3aa: ASSQETTPNTGELF

v_gene: TRBV2
CDR3aa: ASSPDRGLANEKLF

v_gene: TRBV6-6
CDR3aa: ASSYSPHSGNQPQH

v_gene: TRBV29-1
CDR3aa: SGGEAGQGNEQF

v_gene: TRBV27
CDR3aa: ASSLAGGGYGYT

v_gene: TRBV18
CDR3aa: ASSPAPRAEQY

v_gene: TRBV25-1
CDR3aa: ASSEAYSQTGELF

v_gene: TRBV6-1
CDR3aa: ASSPQRGTYEQY

v_gene: TRBV27
CDR3aa: ASSSGTLNTGELF

v_gene: TRBV7-2
CDR3aa: ASSLNSGVNNSPLH

v_gene: TRBV5-4
CDR3aa: ASSSTLTGTAWGYT

v_gene: TRBV28
CDR3aa: ASTSGTYATEAF

v_gene: TRBV12-1
CDR3aa: ASSPTFVARWGTGEGENTEAF

v_gene: TRBV6-6
CDR3aa: ASTTLGGLYEQY

v_gene: TRBV9
CDR3aa: ASSGAQLRNEQF

v_gene: TRBV7-9
CDR3aa: ASSSSPGQPQH

v_gene: TRBV13
CDR3aa: ASSLLGQGRFTDTQY

v_gene: TRBV27
CDR3aa: ASSYSPGGREKLF

v_gene: TRBV5-6
CDR3aa: ASSLWGSVVRGDGYT